The clone carrying this T cell receptor beta chain was observed many times. Its antigen remains unidentified. This specimen comes from a study of spatial heterogeneity in lung cancer. On the study more broadly: Strong correlation linked TCR transcript counts in tumor regions to a T cell module score derived from matched bulk RNA-seq. Study-wide findings and caveats: The study found that expanded intratumoral alpha and beta TCR counts tracked tumor mutation counts. Alpha chain coverage of tumor T cells was estimated at approximately 7.5%, and beta chain coverage at around 13%.

Deletions cut 0 bases from V and 0 bases from J, with 17 bases between. Germline V lookup: CDR1 MGHRA, CDR2 YSYEKL. The CDR3 length is 18 residues. The time point here: sample taken at primary tumor resection. Donation came from 70 or so patients with untreated early-stage non-small cell lung cancer. Each TCR cDNA molecule bore a unique molecular identifier. TCRdb processed the 5' RACE reads anew with MiXCR; each CDR3 protein has one entry. The sample contains around 7,000 distinct CDR3 sequences, about 14% of which appear only once. The sequenced sample was lung tumor tissue, obtained at surgery. The TCR originated in a female donor with early-stage non-small cell lung cancer. The chain is built from TRBV4-1 and TRBJ1-1; maybe TRBD1 (6 bases). In DNA form, the CDR3 reads TGCGCCAGCAGCCAAGATCGCCCTGCCCGGACAGTGAACACTGAAGCTTTCTTT. The encoded protein is CASSQDRPARTVNTEAFF.